Following are 25 T cell receptor beta chains from one sample sequenced in a study of T cells in Graves' hyperthyroidism and ophthalmopathy. Amplified TCR beta CDR3 regions came from RNA transcripts. The HTBI set primed first-round TCR CDR3 RT-PCR. TCRdb independently ran MiXCR on the multiplex PCR reads; one entry per CDR3 protein. The table has over 450,000 distinct CDR3 sequences, under 15% seen once; the top ten hold under 20%. Sequencing was performed on blood. All receptors derive from a woman younger than 35 with Graves' hyperthyroidism.

This clonotype has just a few counts. The rearrangement joins TRBV30 to TRBJ2-7; the match to TRBD2 covers 15 bases. CDR1 and CDR2 (germline): GTSNPN, SVGIG (reference sequence). V was pared by 1 base and J by 2 bases, with 6 bases of the junction left unmatched. The CDR3 is made up of 17 amino acids. This CDR3 is CAWSGPGLAGGPYEQYV. DNA of the CDR3: TGTGCCTGGAGTGGCCCGGGACTAGCGGGAGGTCCCTACGAGCAGTACGTC.

About this clonotype itself: Just one base apart from a much larger clone, this may be a read error. This rearrangement joins TRBV6-1 to TRBJ1-1; possible D gene TRBD1, 5 bases. Trimming pared 7 bases from V and 4 bases from J, leaving 13 bases between. CDR1 is MNHNS, CDR2 SASEGT, per germline. The CDR3 has 13 residues. This CDR3 reads CASILGLSTEAFF. The CDR3, as DNA: TGTGCCAGCATCCTGGGGCTGAGCACTGAAGCTTTCTTT.

This clonotype was counted between two and nine times. This chain connects TRBV27 to TRBJ2-5; tentatively, D is TRBD1 (6 bases). V lost 2 bases to trimming and J lost 11 bases, with 9 bases between them. Looked up from germline, CDR1 is MNHEY and CDR2 is SMNVEV (reference sequence). This CDR3 is built from 11 residues. CDR3 sequence: CASSLRGFQYF. As DNA, the CDR3 is TGTGCCAGCAGTTTAAGGGGGTTTCAGTACTTC.

J is TRBJ2-1 and V is TRBV20-1; TRBD2 aligns across 10 bases. The CDR3 has 14 residues. CDR1 DFQATT and CDR2 SNEGSKA come from the germline V gene (reference sequence). Trimming removed 5 bases from V and 9 bases from J; junction bases left unmatched: 10. The CDR3 reads CSASSGRGLGEQFF. The CDR3 DNA reads TGCAGTGCTTCCAGCGGGAGGGGACTGGGTGAGCAGTTCTTC.

CDR3 bases: TGTGCCAGCAGTGCGACAGTTAAGTACGAGCAGTACGTC. It is translated as CASSATVKYEQYV. V and J are TRBV6-1 and TRBJ2-7, with D possibly matching TRBD1 (5 bases). Germline CDR1 MNHNS, CDR2 SASEGT. Trimming pared 4 bases from V and 4 bases from J, leaving 11 bases between. This CDR3 has 13 residues.

This clonotype has just a few counts. V gene TRBV29-1 combines with J gene TRBJ2-1; D is possibly TRBD1 or TRBD2 (5 bases each). There are 12 residues in the CDR3. Deletions cut 5 bases from V and 7 bases from J, with 12 bases between. Germline V gene data show CDR1 as SQVTM and CDR2 as ANQGSEA. The CDR3 here is CSVLDWGNEQFF. The DNA for the CDR3 is TGCAGCGTTCTGGACTGGGGGAATGAGCAGTTCTTC.

This clonotype was counted a few times. This chain uses TRBV18 with TRBJ1-5; 8 bases map to TRBD1. V trimming: 3 bases; J trimming: 1 base; junction bases outside the gene matches: 5. The germline V gene has CDR1 KGHSH and CDR2 LQKENI. The CDR3 has 16 amino acids. CDR3 coding DNA: TGTGCCAGCTCACCCGGGACAGGAACGAGCAATCAGCCCCAGCATTTT. Its protein product is CASSPGTGTSNQPQHF.

The rearrangement uses TRBV28 and TRBJ1-4; D remains ambiguous. The CDR3 covers 15 residues. The V gene's germline CDR1 is MDHEN and CDR2 SYDVKM. The V end lost 4 bases, the J end lost 5 bases, and 14 bases lay between the germline ends. CDR3 loop: CASSSTAHINEKLFF. The DNA for the CDR3 is TGTGCCAGCAGTTCGACCGCGCATATCAATGAAAAACTGTTTTTT.

This clonotype was counted a few times. CDR3 region: CASSELSGRFTGELFF. The CDR3 coding sequence is TGTGCCAGCAGTGAACTGAGCGGGAGGTTCACCGGGGAGCTGTTTTTT. V usage is TRBV2 and J usage is TRBJ2-2; 9 bases are shared with TRBD2. This CDR3 is 16 amino acids long. CDR1 and CDR2 (germline): SNHLY, FYNNEI. V lost 2 bases, J lost 4 bases, and 5 bases stayed unmatched.

This rearrangement joins TRBV24-1 to TRBJ2-6; D perhaps matches TRBD2 (5 bases). V was clipped by 9 bases and J by 0 bases, with 8 bases between them. The CDR3 is 14 amino acids. Germline CDR1 reads KGHDR; CDR2 reads SFDVKD. Here the CDR3 DNA reads TGTGCCACCGCGGGTAGCTCTGGGGCCAACGTCCTGACTTTC. Encoded protein: CATAGSSGANVLTF.

There are many counts of this clonotype. The chain is built from TRBV20-1 and TRBJ2-1, with D tentatively TRBD2 (6 bases). The CDR3 totals 15 residues. Germline CDR1 reads DFQATT; CDR2 reads SNEGSKA (reference sequence). Trimming cost V 1 base and J 7 bases, with 17 bases left between them. As DNA, the CDR3 is TGCAGTGCTAGAGGGACGACGGGAGTCGCGAATGAGCAGTTCTTC. Translating it yields CSARGTTGVANEQFF.

This clonotype was picked up many times. This sequence joins TRBV2 and TRBJ1-2; no firm D call. Germline V CDR1 and CDR2: SNHLY, FYNNEI. The CDR3 length is 13 residues. Deletions cut 3 bases from V and 3 bases from J, with 8 bases between. The DNA of the CDR3 is TGTGCCAGCAGTGAGGAGAGGGACTATGGCTACACCTTC. It encodes CASSEERDYGYTF.

At least ten counts were recorded for this clonotype. The chain joins TRBV2 to TRBJ1-2, with D maybe TRBD1 (5 bases). There are 14 residues in the CDR3. With 2 bases removed from V and 0 bases from J, the gap between germline ends came to 7 bases. Germline CDR1 is SNHLY and CDR2 is FYNNEI. The CDR3 protein is CASSEQGSNYGYTF. CDR3 coding DNA: TGTGCCAGCAGTGAACAGGGTTCTAACTATGGCTACACCTTC.

There are many counts of this clonotype. The CDR3 bases are TGTGCCAGCAGTTTAGGGGGACACACTGAAGCTTTCTTT. This sequence encodes CASSLGGHTEAFF. The V call is TRBV12-3 or TRBV12-4, the J call TRBJ1-1, with D possibly matching TRBD1 (5 bases). Deletions cut 1 base from V and 3 bases from J, with 6 bases between. The CDR3 runs to 13 residues.

There are a few counts of this clonotype. A much bigger clone sits one base away, suggesting this may be a read error. The chain has TRBV11-3 and TRBJ2-1; 7 bases map to TRBD2. This CDR3 comprises 16 residues. Germline CDR1 and CDR2: SGHNT and YENEEA. The CDR3 bases are TGTGCCAGCAGCTTAGCGGGTACTAGCGCCTACAATGAGCAGTCCTTC. It specifies CASSLAGTSAYNEQSF.

This clonotype was counted many times. The chain recombines TRBV19 with TRBJ2-5; no reliable D call. The CDR3 sequence is 13 residues long. In germline, CDR1 is LNHDA, CDR2 SQIVND (reference sequence). Trimming left V 6 bases short and J 3 bases short, with 11 bases between. CDR3 DNA: TGTGCCAGTAGCCTATCCCGAGAAGAGACCCAGTACTTC. It specifies CASSLSREETQYF. The full variable domain, rest sourced from reference TRBV19 and TRBJ2-5, is DGGITQSPKYLFRKEGQNVTLSCEQNLNHDAMYWYRQDPGQGLRLIYYSQIVNDFQKGDIAEGYSVSREKKESFPLTVTSAQKNPTAFYLCASSLSREETQYFGPGTRLLVL.

This clonotype was observed a single time. A read error may be the cause here, since a much bigger clone is one base away. The chain uses TRBV6-1 and TRBJ1-3; possibly TRBD1 for D (6 bases). Trimming stripped 4 bases from V and 2 bases from J, with 15 bases between. Germline lookup yields CDR1 MNHNS and CDR2 SASEGT. The CDR3 sequence is 16 residues long. The CDR3 DNA reads as TGTGCCAGCAGTGCTCGCCGGACAGAGCCTGGAAACACCATATATTTT. Its protein is CASSARRTEPGNTIYF.

With regard to this clonotype: A much larger clonotype is one base distant, so this may be a read error. The genes are TRBV19 and TRBJ2-2; D not certain. CDR3 length equals 14 residues. Per the germline V gene, CDR1 is LNHDA and CDR2 is SQIVND (reference sequence). V was trimmed by 11 bases and J by 3 bases, leaving 16 bases between them. The CDR3 loop reads CAAKGLTHTGELFF. The CDR3 DNA reads as TGTGCCGCCAAAGGGCTAACGCACACCGGGGAGCTGTTTTTT.

This clonotype appeared many times. The rearrangement uses TRBV7-9 and TRBJ1-1; D remains unclear. The CDR3 is made up of 12 amino acids. Germline lookup yields CDR1 SEHNR and CDR2 FQNEAQ (reference sequence). The ends were cut back, 5 bases at V and 8 bases at J, with 12 bases in the middle. The CDR3 bases are TGTGCCAGCAGCCGGGGTTCGTCAGAAGCTTTCTTT. This sequence encodes CASSRGSSEAFF.

This clonotype was observed a few times. The V and J genes are TRBV6-2 or TRBV6-3 and TRBJ2-5; a possible D gene is TRBD1 (5 bases). The V end was cut by 5 bases, the J end by 1 base, with 14 bases between. This CDR3 is 15 amino acids long. Per germline, CDR1 MNHEY and CDR2 SVGEGT. CDR3 bases: TGTGCCAGCAGTCACCACCCCAGGGTCCAAGAGACCCAGTACTTC. It specifies CASSHHPRVQETQYF.

The table lists this clonotype with a few counts. CDR3 sequence: CASSIWLTGREFANSPLHF. DNA for the CDR3: TGTGCCAGTAGTATTTGGTTGACCGGCAGGGAATTTGCAAATTCACCCCTCCACTTT. The chain uses TRBV19 and TRBJ1-6; possible D gene TRBD1, 5 bases. The length of the CDR3 is 19 residues. The germline CDR1 and CDR2 sequences are LNHDA and SQIVND (reference sequence). The V and J ends lost 3 bases and 7 bases respectively, with 25 bases between them. Based on the CDR3 plus reference TRBV19 and TRBJ1-6, the full variable domain is DGGITQSPKYLFRKEGQNVTLSCEQNLNHDAMYWYRQDPGQGLRLIYYSQIVNDFQKGDIAEGYSVSREKKESFPLTVTSAQKNPTAFYLCASSIWLTGREFANSPLHFGNGTRLTVT.

The J gene is TRBJ1-3, the V gene TRBV5-4, with TRBD1 matching 7 bases. V lost 10 bases and J lost 2; bases outside the gene matches: 9. The CDR3 spans 14 residues. The germline gives CDR1 SGHNT, CDR2 YYREEE (reference sequence). In DNA, the CDR3 is TGTGCCTCGGGAAGGGGGCCTCCTGGAAACACCATATATTTT. Encoded protein: CASGRGPPGNTIYF.

The chain carries TRBV7-2 and TRBJ1-1; no firm D call. Germline V CDR1 and CDR2: SGHTA, FQGNSA. This CDR3 comprises 14 residues. V lost 6 bases and J lost 2, with 13 bases in between. This chain's CDR3 is CASRPNRLNTEAFF. In DNA form, the CDR3 reads TGTGCCAGCAGACCAAACAGATTAAACACTGAAGCTTTCTTT.

This rearrangement joins TRBV9 to TRBJ1-2, with D possibly TRBD1 on 5 matching bases. Trimming removed 3 bases at V and 5 bases at J, with 14 bases between. This CDR3 spans 14 amino acids. Germline lookup yields CDR1 SGDLS and CDR2 YYNGEE. CDR3 in amino acids: CASSAFPGGYGYTF. CDR3 DNA: TGTGCCAGCAGCGCCTTTCCCGGGGGTTATGGCTACACCTTC.

This clonotype was counted at least ten times. As DNA, the CDR3 is TGCGCCAGCAGCTTCGGACTAGCGGGCAGCTCCTACAATGAGCAGTTCTTC. Protein product: CASSFGLAGSSYNEQFF. The V call is TRBV5-1, the J call TRBJ2-1, with 11 bases matching TRBD2. CDR1 and CDR2 (germline): SGHRS, YFSETQ. There are 17 residues in the CDR3. The junction had 4 bases not matched to a gene; V was cut back by 2 bases and J by 0 bases.